These 10 T cell receptor beta chains share one sample of origin, sequenced in a study of OX40 agonist ivuxolimab in advanced cancers. Produced via immunoSEQ multiplex PCR; TCRdb's table is partial and in-frame only. The sample contains about 14,000 clones, approximately 80% of which appear only once. The specimen was CD4+ or CD8+ T cells sorted from blood, collected in a trial of the OX40 agonist ivuxolimab. The receptors stem from an adult with an advanced solid tumor such as melanoma, head and neck, liver or kidney cancer.

The chain combines TRBV4-1 with TRBJ2-7; 8 nucleotides agree with TRBD2. The ends lost 3 bases at V and 1 base at J; junction bases unmatched: 8. The germline gives CDR1 MGHRA, CDR2 YSYEKL. CDR3 length: 16 residues. CDR3: CASSHVAGIMSYEQYF. The CDR3 DNA sequence: TGCGCCAGCAGCCACGTAGCGGGGATCATGTCCTACGAGCAGTACTTC.

This sequence joins TRBV9 and TRBJ2-1; D is ambiguous. CDR3 length: 16 residues. V lost 4 bases and J lost 0, with 14 bases in between. Germline loops: CDR1 SGDLS, CDR2 YYNGEE. The CDR3 coding sequence is TGTGCCAGCAGCCCTCCGGACCGCAACTCCTACAATGAGCAGTTCTTC. Translation: CASSPPDRNSYNEQFF.

The chain's CDR3 is CASPSRQYSNQPQHF. The DNA of the CDR3 is TGTGCCAGCCCCTCCAGACAGTATAGCAATCAGCCCCAGCATTTT. The chain has TRBV19 and TRBJ1-5; TRBD1 is a possible D gene (5 bases). In germline, CDR1 is LNHDA, CDR2 SQIVND (reference sequence). This CDR3 is 15 amino acids long. Trimming took 9 bases from V and 0 from J, leaving 15 bases between them.

The chain links TRBV7-6 to TRBJ2-5; 9 nucleotides align to TRBD1. CDR3 length: 17 amino acids. V shed 5 bases and J 1 base; nucleotides not matched to a gene: 11. From germline, CDR1 is SGHVS and CDR2 FNYEAQ. CDR3: CASSLRQGEYVQETQYF. The DNA for the CDR3 is TGTGCCAGCAGCCTAAGACAGGGGGAGTATGTCCAAGAGACCCAGTACTTC.

As for this clone: One end of the junction varies from germline; a read error may be responsible. V usage is TRBV5-6 and J usage is TRBJ2-1, with TRBD1 as a possible D gene (5 bases). Germline V CDR1 and CDR2: SGHDT, YYEEEE. This CDR3 contains 16 residues. CDR3 region: CAGSLGLHPSYNEQFF. CDR3 in DNA: TGTGCCGGCAGCTTGGGGCTCCACCCGTCCTACAATGAGCAGTTCTTC. Drawing the rest from reference TRBV5-6 and TRBJ2-1, the complete variable domain is DAGVTQSPTHLIKTRGQQVTLRCSPKSGHDTVSWYQQALGQGPQFIFQYYEEEERQRGNFPDRFSGHQFPNYSSELNVNALLLGDSALYLCAGSLGLHPSYNEQFFGPGTRLTVL.

This chain joins TRBV13 and TRBJ1-2; possible D gene TRBD1, 6 bases. CDR3 length: 14 amino acids. V was trimmed by 2 bases and J by 3 bases, leaving 10 bases between them. CDR1 and CDR2 from the germline V gene are PRHDT and FYEKMQ (reference sequence). The CDR3 DNA reads as TGTGCCAGCAGCTTACAGGGGTCCGACTATGGCTACACCTTC. Amino acid sequence: CASSLQGSDYGYTF.

The chain is built from TRBV14 and TRBJ2-3; unclear D gene. Germline V gene lookup returns CDR1 SGHDN and CDR2 FVKESK. The CDR3 spans 15 residues. Trimming shortened V by 6 bases and J by 2 bases, and 15 bases separated the two germline ends. As DNA, the CDR3 is TGTGCCAGCAGTCCGACGGCTTCACTCACAGATACGCAGTATTTT. This gives the protein CASSPTASLTDTQYF.

The J gene is TRBJ2-1, the V gene TRBV19; 13 positions agree with TRBD2. CDR1 is LNHDA, CDR2 SQIVND, per germline (reference sequence). The CDR3 contains 16 residues. The ends lost 2 bases at V and 6 bases at J; junction bases unmatched: 4. This CDR3 reads CASSILGLAGINEQFF. For the CDR3, the DNA is TGTGCCAGTAGTATATTGGGACTAGCGGGAATCAATGAGCAGTTCTTC.

The chain combines TRBV11-2 with TRBJ2-1; 7 nucleotides line up with TRBD1. Germline CDR1 and CDR2: SGHAT and FQNNGV. Trimming at V came to 5 bases and at J to 3 bases, leaving 13 bases not matched to a gene. The CDR3 is made up of 17 amino acids. The CDR3 region is CASSPEVTGMGYNEQFF. The CDR3 DNA is TGTGCCAGCAGCCCCGAGGTGACAGGGATGGGCTACAATGAGCAGTTCTTC.

The table lists this clone with a count of one. The chain combines TRBV28 with TRBJ2-3, with D perhaps TRBD2 (5 bases). There are 16 residues in the CDR3. Germline loops: CDR1 MDHEN, CDR2 SYDVKM. V gave up 5 bases and J gave up 0 bases, with 15 bases separating them. The DNA of the CDR3 is TGTGCCAGCAGTCAGAGCGGTTACAAGAGCACAGATACGCAGTATTTT. Protein: CASSQSGYKSTDTQYF.